This T cell receptor (beta chain) comes out of a study of beta chain features in type 1 diabetes. General study results and limits: A potential PCR bias toward shorter templates would be equal in patient and control samples. Type 1 diabetes patients showed a moderate but significant shortening of TCRB CDR3s in all four CD4+ subsets.

The V and J ends lost 5 bases and 4 bases respectively, with 16 bases between them. The CDR3 loop spans 15 amino acids. The germline CDR1 and CDR2 sequences are MNHNY and SVGAGI (reference sequence). Expressed TCRB transcripts were sequenced because the isolated RNA had all been reverse transcribed beforehand. Using immunoSEQ multiplex PCR, the repertoire was profiled, and TCRdb retains in-frame clones only, with some absent. Here the sample spans hundreds of thousands of clones, approximately 12% being singletons. Of note for this clone: Its specificity is not known.

The sequencing sample was made of naive CD4+ T cells from blood. The TCR originated in a woman aged 18-29 years with type 1 diabetes. The chain employs TRBV6-6 and TRBJ2-3; D perhaps matches TRBD2 (7 bases). CDR3 in amino acids: CASSTGEGGADTQYF. The CDR3 nucleotides are TGTGCCAGCAGTACTGGGGAGGGGGGGGCAGATACGCAGTATTTT.